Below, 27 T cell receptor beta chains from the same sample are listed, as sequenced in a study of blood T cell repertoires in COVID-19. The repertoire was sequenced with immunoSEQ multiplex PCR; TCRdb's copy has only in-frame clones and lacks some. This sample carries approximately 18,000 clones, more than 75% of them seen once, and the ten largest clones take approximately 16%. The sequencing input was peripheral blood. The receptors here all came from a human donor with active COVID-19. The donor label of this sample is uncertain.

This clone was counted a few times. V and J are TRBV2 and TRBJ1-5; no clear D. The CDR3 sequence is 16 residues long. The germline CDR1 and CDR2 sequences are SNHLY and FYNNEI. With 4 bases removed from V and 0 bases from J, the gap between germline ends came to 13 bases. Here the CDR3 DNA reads TGTGCCAGCAGTGCCTTAGGAGGGTATAGCAATCAGCCCCAGCATTTT. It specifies CASSALGGYSNQPQHF.

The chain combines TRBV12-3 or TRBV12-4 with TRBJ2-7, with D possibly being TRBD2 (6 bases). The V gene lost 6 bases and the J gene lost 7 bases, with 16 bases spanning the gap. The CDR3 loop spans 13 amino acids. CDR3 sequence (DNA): TGTGCCAGCAGGTTGGACGGTCGGGGGGAGCAGTACTTC. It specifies CASRLDGRGEQYF.

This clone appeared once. The CDR3 bases are TGTGCCAGCTCACCACCCCTAGGCGGGCTCAACGAGCAGTACTTC. Protein: CASSPPLGGLNEQYF. The genes are TRBV18 and TRBJ2-7; perhaps TRBD2 as D (5 bases). There are 15 residues in the CDR3. Germline loops: CDR1 KGHSH, CDR2 LQKENI. V was cut by 0 bases and J by 5 bases, with 14 bases left in between.

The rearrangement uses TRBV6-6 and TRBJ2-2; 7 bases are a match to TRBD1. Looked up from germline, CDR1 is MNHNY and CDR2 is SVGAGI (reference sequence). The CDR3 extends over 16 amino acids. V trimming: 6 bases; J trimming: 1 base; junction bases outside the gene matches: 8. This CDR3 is CASRPPGQLNTGELFF. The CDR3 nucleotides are TGTGCCAGCAGACCACCGGGACAGTTGAACACCGGGGAGCTGTTTTTT.

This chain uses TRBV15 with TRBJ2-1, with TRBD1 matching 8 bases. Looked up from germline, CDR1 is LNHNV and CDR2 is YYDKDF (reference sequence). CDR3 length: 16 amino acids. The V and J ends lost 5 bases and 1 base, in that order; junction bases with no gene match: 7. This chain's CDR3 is CATSPRTGKSYNEQFF. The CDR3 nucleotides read TGTGCCACCAGCCCACGGACAGGGAAGTCCTACAATGAGCAGTTCTTC.

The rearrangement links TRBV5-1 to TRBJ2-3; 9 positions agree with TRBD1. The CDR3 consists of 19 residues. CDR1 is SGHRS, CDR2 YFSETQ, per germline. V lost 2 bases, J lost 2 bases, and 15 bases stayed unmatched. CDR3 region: CASSFPGQGSVSTTDTQYF. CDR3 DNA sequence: TGCGCCAGCAGCTTTCCGGGACAGGGAAGTGTATCGACCACAGATACGCAGTATTTT. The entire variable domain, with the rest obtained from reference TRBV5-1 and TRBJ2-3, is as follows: KAGVTQTPRYLIKTRGQQVTLSCSPISGHRSVSWYQQTPGQGLQFLFEYFSETQRNKGNFPGRFSGRQFSNSRSEMNVSTLELGDSALYLCASSFPGQGSVSTTDTQYFGPGTRLTVL.

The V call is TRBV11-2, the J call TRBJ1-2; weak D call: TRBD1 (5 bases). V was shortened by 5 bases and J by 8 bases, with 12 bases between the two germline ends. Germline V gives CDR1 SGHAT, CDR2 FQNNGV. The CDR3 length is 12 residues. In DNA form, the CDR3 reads TGTGCCAGCAGCGCCCAGGGTCAGGGCTACACCTTC. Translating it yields CASSAQGQGYTF.

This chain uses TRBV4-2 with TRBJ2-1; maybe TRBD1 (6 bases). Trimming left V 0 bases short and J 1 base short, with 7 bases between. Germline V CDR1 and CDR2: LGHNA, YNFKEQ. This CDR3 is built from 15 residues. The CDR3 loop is CASSQEQGSYNEQFF. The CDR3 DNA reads TGTGCCAGCAGCCAAGAACAGGGATCCTACAATGAGCAGTTCTTC.

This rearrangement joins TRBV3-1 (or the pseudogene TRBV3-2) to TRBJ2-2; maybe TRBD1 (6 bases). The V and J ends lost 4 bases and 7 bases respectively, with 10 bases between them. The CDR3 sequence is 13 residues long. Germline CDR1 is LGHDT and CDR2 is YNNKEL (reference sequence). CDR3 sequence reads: CASSPRGDGELFF. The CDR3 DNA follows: TGTGCCAGCAGCCCCAGGGGCGACGGGGAGCTGTTTTTT.

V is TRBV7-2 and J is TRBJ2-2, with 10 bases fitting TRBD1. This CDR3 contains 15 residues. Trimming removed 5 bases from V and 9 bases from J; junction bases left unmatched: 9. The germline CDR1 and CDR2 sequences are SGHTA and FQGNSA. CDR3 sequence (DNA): TGTGCCAGCAGCGCAGACAGGGGACAGGGGCGGGAGCTGTTTTTT. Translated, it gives CASSADRGQGRELFF. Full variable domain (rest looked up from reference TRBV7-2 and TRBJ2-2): GAGVSQSPSNKVTEKGKDVELRCDPISGHTALYWYRQSLGQGLEFLIYFQGNSAPDKSGLPSDRFSAERTGGSVSTLTIQRTQQEDSAVYLCASSADRGQGRELFFGEGSRLTVL.

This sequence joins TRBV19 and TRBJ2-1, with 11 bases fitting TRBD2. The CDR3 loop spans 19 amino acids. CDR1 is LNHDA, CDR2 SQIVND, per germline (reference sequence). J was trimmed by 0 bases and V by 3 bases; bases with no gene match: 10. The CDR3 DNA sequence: TGTGCCAGTAGTATGGGGGCTAGCGGGGGGCTTCGCTCCTACAATGAGCAGTTCTTC. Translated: CASSMGASGGLRSYNEQFF.

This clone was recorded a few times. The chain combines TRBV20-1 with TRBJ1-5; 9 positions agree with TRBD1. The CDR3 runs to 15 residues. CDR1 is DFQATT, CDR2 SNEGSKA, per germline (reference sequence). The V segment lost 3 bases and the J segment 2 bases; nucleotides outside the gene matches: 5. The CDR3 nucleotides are TGCAGTGCTAGTCAACAGGGGGCTCGCAATCAGCCCCAGCATTTT. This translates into CSASQQGARNQPQHF.

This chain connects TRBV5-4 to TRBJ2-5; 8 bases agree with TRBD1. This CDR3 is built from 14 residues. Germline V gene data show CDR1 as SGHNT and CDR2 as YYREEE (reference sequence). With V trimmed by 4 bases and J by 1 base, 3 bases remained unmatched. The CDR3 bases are TGTGCCAGCAGCACGGGACAGGCCCAAGAGACCCAGTACTTC. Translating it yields CASSTGQAQETQYF.

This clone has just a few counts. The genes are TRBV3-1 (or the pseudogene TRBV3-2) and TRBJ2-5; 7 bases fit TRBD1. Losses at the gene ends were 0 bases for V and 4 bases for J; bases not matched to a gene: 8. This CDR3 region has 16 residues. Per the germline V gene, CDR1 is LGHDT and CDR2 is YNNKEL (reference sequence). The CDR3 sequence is CASSQDLGRGRETQYF. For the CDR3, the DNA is TGTGCCAGCAGCCAAGATTTAGGTAGGGGGCGAGAGACCCAGTACTTC.

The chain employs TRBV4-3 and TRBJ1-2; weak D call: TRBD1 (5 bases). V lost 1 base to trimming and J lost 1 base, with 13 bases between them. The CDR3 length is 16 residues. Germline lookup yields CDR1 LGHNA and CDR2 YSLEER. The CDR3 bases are TGCGCCAGCAGCCAAGGACAGCGCCGCGATAACTATGGCTACACCTTC. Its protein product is CASSQGQRRDNYGYTF.

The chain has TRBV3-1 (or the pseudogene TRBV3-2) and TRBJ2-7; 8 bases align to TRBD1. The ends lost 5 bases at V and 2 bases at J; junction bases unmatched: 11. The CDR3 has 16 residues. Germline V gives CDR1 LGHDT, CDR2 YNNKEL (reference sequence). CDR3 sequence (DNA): TGTGCCAGCAGCGAAACTACAGGGGGGTGGGCCTACGAGCAGTACTTC. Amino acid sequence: CASSETTGGWAYEQYF.

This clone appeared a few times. The CDR3: CASSEGQEDNSPLHF. The CDR3 region has the DNA TGTGCCAGCAGTGAGGGACAGGAAGATAATTCACCCCTCCACTTT. The chain couples TRBV6-1 to TRBJ1-6, with TRBD1 matching 8 bases. Germline V gene lookup returns CDR1 MNHNS and CDR2 SASEGT. The CDR3 sequence is 15 residues long. V was pared by 3 bases and J by 5 bases, with 3 bases of the junction left unmatched.

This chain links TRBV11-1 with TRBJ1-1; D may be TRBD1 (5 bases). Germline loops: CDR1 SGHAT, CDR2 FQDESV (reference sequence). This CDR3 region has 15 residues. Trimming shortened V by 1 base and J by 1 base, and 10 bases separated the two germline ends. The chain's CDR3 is CASSLGGTGNTEAFF. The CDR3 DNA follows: TGTGCCAGCAGCTTAGGAGGTACAGGGAACACTGAAGCTTTCTTT.

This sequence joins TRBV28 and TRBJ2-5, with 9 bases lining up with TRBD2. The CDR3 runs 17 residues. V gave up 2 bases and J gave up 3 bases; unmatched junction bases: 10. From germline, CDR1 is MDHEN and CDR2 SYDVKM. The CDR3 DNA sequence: TGTGCCAGCAGTTTAGGCCGTAGCGGGGGCTTGAAAGAGACCCAGTACTTC. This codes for CASSLGRSGGLKETQYF.

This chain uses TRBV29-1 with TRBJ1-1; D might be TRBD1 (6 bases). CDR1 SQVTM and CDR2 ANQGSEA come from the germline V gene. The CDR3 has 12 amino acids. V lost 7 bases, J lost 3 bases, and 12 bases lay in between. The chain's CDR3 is CSARGWDTEAFF. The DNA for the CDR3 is TGCAGCGCCAGGGGTTGGGACACTGAAGCTTTCTTT.

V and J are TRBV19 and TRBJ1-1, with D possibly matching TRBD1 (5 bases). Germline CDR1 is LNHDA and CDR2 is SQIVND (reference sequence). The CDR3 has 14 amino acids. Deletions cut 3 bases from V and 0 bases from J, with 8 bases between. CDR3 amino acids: CASSIQGMNTEAFF. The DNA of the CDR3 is TGTGCCAGTAGTATTCAGGGTATGAACACTGAAGCTTTCTTT.

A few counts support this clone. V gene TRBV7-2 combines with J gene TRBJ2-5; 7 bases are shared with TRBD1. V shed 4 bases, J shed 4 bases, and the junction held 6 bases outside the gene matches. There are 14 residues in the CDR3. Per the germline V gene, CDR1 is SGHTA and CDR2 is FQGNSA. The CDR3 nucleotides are TGTGCCAGCAGCTCAAACAGGGGCAGAGAGACCCAGTACTTC. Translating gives CASSSNRGRETQYF.

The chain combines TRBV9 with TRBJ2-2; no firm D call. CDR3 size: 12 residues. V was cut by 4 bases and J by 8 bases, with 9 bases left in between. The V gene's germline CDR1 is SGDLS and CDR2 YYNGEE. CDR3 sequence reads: CASSPSEGELFF. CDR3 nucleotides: TGTGCCAGCAGCCCCTCGGAGGGGGAGCTGTTTTTT.

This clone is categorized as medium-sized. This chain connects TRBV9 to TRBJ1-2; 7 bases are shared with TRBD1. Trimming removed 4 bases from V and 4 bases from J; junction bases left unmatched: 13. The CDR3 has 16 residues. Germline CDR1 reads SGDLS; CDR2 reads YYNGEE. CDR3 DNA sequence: TGTGCCAGCAGCACCAGAGGACAGGCCGGGTCCTATGGCTACACCTTC. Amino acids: CASSTRGQAGSYGYTF.

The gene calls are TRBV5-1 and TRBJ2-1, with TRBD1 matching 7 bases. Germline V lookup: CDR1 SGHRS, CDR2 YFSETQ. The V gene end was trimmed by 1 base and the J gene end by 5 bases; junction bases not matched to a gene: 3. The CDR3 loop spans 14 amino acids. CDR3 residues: CASSLSGGHNEQFF. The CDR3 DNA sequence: TGCGCCAGCAGCTTGTCAGGGGGTCACAATGAGCAGTTCTTC. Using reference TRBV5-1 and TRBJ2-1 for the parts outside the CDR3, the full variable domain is KAGVTQTPRYLIKTRGQQVTLSCSPISGHRSVSWYQQTPGQGLQFLFEYFSETQRNKGNFPGRFSGRQFSNSRSEMNVSTLELGDSALYLCASSLSGGHNEQFFGPGTRLTVL.

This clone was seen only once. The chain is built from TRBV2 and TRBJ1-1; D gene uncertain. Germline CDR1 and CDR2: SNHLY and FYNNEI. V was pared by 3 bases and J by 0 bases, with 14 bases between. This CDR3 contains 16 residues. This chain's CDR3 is CASSEGSGFLNTEAFF. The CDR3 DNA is TGTGCCAGCAGTGAGGGCAGTGGCTTTCTGAACACTGAAGCTTTCTTT.

This CDR3 is CASSSEPYPGGANTGELFF. In DNA form, the CDR3 reads TGTGCCAGCAGCTCCGAGCCCTACCCAGGGGGCGCGAACACCGGGGAGCTGTTTTTT. This rearrangement joins TRBV11-2 to TRBJ2-2, with 8 bases fitting TRBD1. The CDR3 covers 19 residues. Germline loops: CDR1 SGHAT, CDR2 FQNNGV. V shed 4 bases and J 0 bases; nucleotides not matched to a gene: 13.